This section outlines one T cell receptor beta chain sequence together with its context. From germline, CDR1 is LGHDT and CDR2 YNNKEL (reference sequence). V lost 0 bases and J lost 5, with 13 bases in between. The CDR3 consists of 15 residues. The data originate from a study of blood T cell repertoires in COVID-19. Study context: Acute-phase and convalescent COVID-19 samples originated in the United States, Italy and Spain. From T cells, B-cell-depleted T cells, or PBMCs came the material, which was cDNA or gDNA.

Per the original data handling: Estimated nucleated cell counts came from reference gene primer amplification. Data came from immunoSEQ multiplex PCR; TCRdb stores just in-frame clones and leaves some out. V, J and clone size were drawn from that table, and D and trimming were deduced from the DNA. This table holds tens of thousands of clones, 90% found once. The source material was peripheral blood. The TCR originated in a woman between 40 and 50 years old with active COVID-19. V usage is TRBV3-1 (or the pseudogene TRBV3-2) and J usage is TRBJ1-2; TRBD1 might be the D (6 bases). The CDR3 is CASSQDGRGSYGYTF. DNA of the CDR3: TGTGCCAGCAGCCAAGATGGTAGGGGGAGTTATGGCTACACCTTC.